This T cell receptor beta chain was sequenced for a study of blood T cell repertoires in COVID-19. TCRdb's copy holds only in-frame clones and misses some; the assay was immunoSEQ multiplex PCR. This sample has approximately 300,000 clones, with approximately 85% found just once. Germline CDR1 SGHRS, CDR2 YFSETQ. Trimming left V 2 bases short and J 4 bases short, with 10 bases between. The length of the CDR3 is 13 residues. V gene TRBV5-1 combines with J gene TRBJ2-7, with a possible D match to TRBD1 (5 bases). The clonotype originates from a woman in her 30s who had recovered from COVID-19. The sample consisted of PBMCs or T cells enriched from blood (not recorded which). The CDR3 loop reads CASSFGKGYEQYF. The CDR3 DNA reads TGCGCCAGCAGCTTCGGCAAGGGGTACGAGCAGTACTTC.